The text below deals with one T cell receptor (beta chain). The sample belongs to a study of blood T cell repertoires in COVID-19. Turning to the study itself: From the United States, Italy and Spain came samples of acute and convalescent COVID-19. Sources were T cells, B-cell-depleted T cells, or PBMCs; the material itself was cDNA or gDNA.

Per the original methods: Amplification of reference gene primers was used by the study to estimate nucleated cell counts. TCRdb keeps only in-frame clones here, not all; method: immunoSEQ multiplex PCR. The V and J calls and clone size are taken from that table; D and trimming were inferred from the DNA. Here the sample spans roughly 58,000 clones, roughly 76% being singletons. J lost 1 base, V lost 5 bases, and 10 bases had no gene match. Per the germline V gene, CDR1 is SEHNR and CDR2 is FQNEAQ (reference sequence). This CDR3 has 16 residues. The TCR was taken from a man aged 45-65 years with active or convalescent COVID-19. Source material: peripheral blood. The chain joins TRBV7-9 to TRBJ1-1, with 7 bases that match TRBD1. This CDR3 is CASSPDRAAGNTEAFF. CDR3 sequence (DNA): TGTGCCAGCAGCCCAGACAGGGCGGCGGGGAACACTGAAGCTTTCTTT.